This T cell receptor (beta chain) was identified during a study of shared clonotypes between healthy human individuals. Germline CDR1 is PRHDT and CDR2 is FYEKMQ (reference sequence). The CDR3 totals 13 residues. With 2 bases removed from V and 5 bases from J, the gap between germline ends came to 7 bases. Assay: immunoSEQ multiplex PCR; the TCRdb copy retains only in-frame clones and omits some. Of roughly 1,800,000 clones in the sample, about 95% were seen once. Naive CD8 cells comprised CD45RO-negative, CCR7-positively selected cells, excluding terminally differentiated effector memory CD45RA+ cells. Remarks on this clone: Its antigen is unknown.

General study findings and limits: Several donors held about 5% of naive CD4 clonotypes in common. Measured sharing among donors was expected to vary with sequencing depth.

This chain uses TRBV13 with TRBJ2-1; D ambiguous. The sample comprised naive CD8+ T cells sorted from blood. This clonotype originated in a man between 18 and 29 years old in good health. CDR3 in DNA: TGTGCCAGCAGCTTATCTGGGGACAATGAGCAGTTCTTC. Encoded protein: CASSLSGDNEQFF.